The 17 T cell receptor beta chains reported below all come from one sample, sequenced in a study of beta chain features in type 1 diabetes. Every isolated RNA sample was fully reverse transcribed, so sequencing captured expressed TCRB transcripts. Using immunoSEQ multiplex PCR, the repertoire was profiled, and TCRdb retains in-frame clones only, with some absent. The sample lists around 160,000 clones, roughly 48% seen once, with 0.35% to 0.45% in the top ten. Sequencing input: Tregs from blood. The receptors were sampled from a young man in good health.

The J gene is TRBJ2-2, the V gene TRBV27; possible D gene TRBD1, 6 bases. The V and J ends lost 0 bases and 4 bases respectively, with 6 bases between them. CDR3 size: 14 residues. Germline CDR1 is MNHEY and CDR2 is SMNVEV (reference sequence). The chain's CDR3 is CASSLSQGTGELFF. CDR3 nucleotides: TGTGCCAGCAGTTTATCACAGGGCACCGGGGAGCTGTTTTTT.

This rearrangement joins TRBV7-3 to TRBJ2-6; tentative D call: TRBD1 (6 bases). Trimming removed 5 bases at V and 0 bases at J, with 8 bases between. The CDR3 totals 15 residues. Germline V CDR1 and CDR2: SGHTA, FQGTGA. CDR3 sequence reads: CASSVQGSGANVLTF. In DNA form, the CDR3 reads TGTGCCAGCAGCGTACAGGGCTCTGGGGCCAACGTCCTGACTTTC.

CDR3 protein: CASSPFLVAADTQYF. For the CDR3, the DNA is TGTGCCAGCAGCCCCTTCTTGGTAGCTGCAGATACGCAGTATTTT. This chain connects TRBV7-2 to TRBJ2-3, with unresolved D. This CDR3 has 15 residues. The germline V and J ends were trimmed by 5 bases and 4 bases, with 16 bases remaining between them. Germline V lookup: CDR1 SGHTA, CDR2 FQGNSA. Full variable domain (rest looked up from reference TRBV7-2 and TRBJ2-3): GAGVSQSPSNKVTEKGKDVELRCDPISGHTALYWYRQSLGQGLEFLIYFQGNSAPDKSGLPSDRFSAERTGGSVSTLTIQRTQQEDSAVYLCASSPFLVAADTQYFGPGTRLTVL.

The chain employs TRBV27 and TRBJ2-5, with 7 bases that match TRBD1. V trimming: 3 bases; J trimming: 5 bases; junction bases outside the gene matches: 12. CDR1 and CDR2 (germline): MNHEY, SMNVEV (reference sequence). The CDR3 contains 16 residues. CDR3 sequence: CASSFLGQASWETQYF. In DNA form, the CDR3 reads TGTGCCAGCAGTTTCCTAGGACAGGCTTCCTGGGAGACCCAGTACTTC.

The chain has TRBV5-1 and TRBJ2-7; D not resolved. This CDR3 region has 12 residues. V lost 4 bases, J lost 4 bases, and 9 bases lay in between. CDR1 is SGHRS, CDR2 YFSETQ, per germline. The CDR3 here is CASSPTPYEQYF. As DNA, the CDR3 is TGCGCCAGCAGCCCTACCCCTTACGAGCAGTACTTC. The full variable domain, completed using reference TRBV5-1 and TRBJ2-7, is KAGVTQTPRYLIKTRGQQVTLSCSPISGHRSVSWYQQTPGQGLQFLFEYFSETQRNKGNFPGRFSGRQFSNSRSEMNVSTLELGDSALYLCASSPTPYEQYFGPGTRLTVT.

This clone appeared a few times. The rearrangement uses TRBV6-5 and TRBJ1-1, with D uncertain. V was cut by 2 bases and J by 7 bases, with 11 bases left in between. This CDR3 comprises 13 residues. Germline CDR1 reads MNHEY; CDR2 reads SVGAGI. As DNA, the CDR3 is TGTGCCAGCAGTTACGGGAGGTGGTTTGAAGCTTTCTTT. This encodes CASSYGRWFEAFF.

This clone was counted between two and nine times. The chain uses TRBV5-4 and TRBJ1-2; 11 bases match TRBD1. Germline V gives CDR1 SGHNT, CDR2 YYREEE (reference sequence). The V segment lost 2 bases and the J segment 8 bases; nucleotides outside the gene matches: 5. The CDR3 contains 14 residues. As DNA, the CDR3 is TGTGCCAGCAGCTTAGGGACAGGGGGAGTCGGCTACACCTTC. It is translated as CASSLGTGGVGYTF. The whole variable domain, remainder taken from reference TRBV5-4 and TRBJ1-2, is ETGVTQSPTHLIKTRGQQVTLRCSSQSGHNTVSWYQQALGQGPQFIFQYYREEENGRGNFPPRFSGLQFPNYSSELNVNALELDDSALYLCASSLGTGGVGYTFGSGTRLTVV.

This chain uses TRBV29-1 with TRBJ1-4; the D gene is possibly TRBD1 (5 bases). Germline CDR1 reads SQVTM; CDR2 reads ANQGSEA. This CDR3 is built from 13 residues. Trimming pared 7 bases from V and 8 bases from J, leaving 17 bases between. In DNA form, the CDR3 reads TGCAGCGGGTCCGCGGGGGAGCAGGAAAAACTGTTTTTT. Protein product: CSGSAGEQEKLFF.

This clone turned up a few times. J is TRBJ2-1 and V is TRBV10-3; D perhaps matches TRBD2 (5 bases). V was pared by 7 bases and J by 4 bases, with 11 bases between. Looked up from germline, CDR1 is ENHRY and CDR2 is SYGVKD. The CDR3 consists of 13 residues. This CDR3 is CAITPGMYNEQFF. In nucleotides, the CDR3 is TGTGCCATCACACCCGGGATGTACAATGAGCAGTTCTTC.

The table lists this clone with a few counts. The V call is TRBV4-3, the J call TRBJ2-7; 8 bases are shared with TRBD1. Germline trimming cut 4 bases from V and 5 bases from J; bases unmatched to any gene: 7. Germline CDR1 is LGHNA and CDR2 is YSLEER. The CDR3 contains 14 residues. For the CDR3, the DNA is TGCGCCAGCAGCCTACGGACAGGGTACCACGAGCAGTACTTC. It codes for CASSLRTGYHEQYF.

The V call is TRBV10-3, the J call TRBJ1-2; the D is unclear. The CDR3 is 14 amino acids. V was pared by 4 bases and J by 4 bases, with 13 bases between. Germline loops: CDR1 ENHRY, CDR2 SYGVKD. The DNA for the CDR3 is TGTGCCATCAGTGCCCCGGGTGAGGTCTATGGCTACACCTTC. Its translation is CAISAPGEVYGYTF.

The chain links TRBV2 to TRBJ1-5; TRBD1 aligns across 9 bases. This CDR3 region has 15 residues. CDR1 and CDR2 (germline): SNHLY, FYNNEI. The junction had 9 bases not matched to a gene; V was cut back by 8 bases and J by 4 bases. The chain's CDR3 is CASRVQGARNQPQHF. The CDR3, as DNA: TGTGCCAGCCGGGTACAGGGGGCAAGGAATCAGCCCCAGCATTTT. The whole variable domain, remainder taken from reference TRBV2 and TRBJ1-5, is EPEVTQTPSHQVTQMGQEVILRCVPISNHLYFYWYRQILGQKVEFLVSFYNNEISEKSEIFDDQFSVERPDGSNFTLKIRSTKLEDSAMYFCASRVQGARNQPQHFGDGTRLSIL.

The CDR3 DNA reads as TGCAGCGTTGAGAGAGGGGGCACTGAAGCTTTCTTT. This sequence encodes CSVERGGTEAFF. The chain combines TRBV29-1 with TRBJ1-1, with D perhaps TRBD1 (6 bases). The CDR3 length is 12 residues. V lost 3 bases and J 4 bases, leaving 9 bases between the germline ends. The germline V gene has CDR1 SQVTM and CDR2 ANQGSEA. Full variable domain (missing parts from reference TRBV29-1 and TRBJ1-1): SAVISQKPSRDICQRGTSLTIQCQVDSQVTMMFWYRQQPGQSLTLIATANQGSEATYESGFVIDKFPISRPNLTFSTLTVSNMSPEDSSIYLCSVERGGTEAFFGQGTRLTVV.

V gene TRBV10-3 combines with J gene TRBJ2-1; D gene ambiguous. Trimming stripped 0 bases from V and 0 bases from J, with 9 bases between. This CDR3 is 16 amino acids long. Germline-derived CDR1 and CDR2 are ENHRY and SYGVKD. The CDR3 nucleotides are TGTGCCATCAGTGAGTCCCCGGTCACCTCCTACAATGAGCAGTTCTTC. It specifies CAISESPVTSYNEQFF.

This chain joins TRBV4-3 and TRBJ1-1; TRBD1 might be the D (5 bases). Germline values: CDR1 LGHNA, CDR2 YSLEER. Trimming removed 0 bases at V and 0 bases at J, with 8 bases between. This CDR3 region has 15 residues. CDR3: CASSQDPGVNTEAFF. Here the CDR3 DNA reads TGCGCCAGCAGCCAAGATCCGGGGGTGAACACTGAAGCTTTCTTT.

J is TRBJ2-1 and V is TRBV10-3; weak D call: TRBD2 (5 bases). Trimming stripped 8 bases from V and 4 bases from J, with 18 bases between. Germline-derived CDR1 and CDR2 are ENHRY and SYGVKD. This CDR3 is 15 amino acids long. CDR3 DNA sequence: TGTGCCATCGCCGCGGATGGACGGGAATACAATGAGCAGTTCTTC. Protein: CAIAADGREYNEQFF.

The rearrangement links TRBV7-9 to TRBJ2-5; 8 bases match TRBD2. Germline V gene sequence: CDR1 SEHNR, CDR2 FQNEAQ (reference sequence). The J segment lost 5 bases and the V segment lost 5 bases, leaving 10 bases of the junction unmatched. The CDR3 has 15 residues. CDR3 bases: TGTGCCAGCAGCCGGGCGGCGGGGGGTGGCGAGACCCAGTACTTC. Protein: CASSRAAGGGETQYF.